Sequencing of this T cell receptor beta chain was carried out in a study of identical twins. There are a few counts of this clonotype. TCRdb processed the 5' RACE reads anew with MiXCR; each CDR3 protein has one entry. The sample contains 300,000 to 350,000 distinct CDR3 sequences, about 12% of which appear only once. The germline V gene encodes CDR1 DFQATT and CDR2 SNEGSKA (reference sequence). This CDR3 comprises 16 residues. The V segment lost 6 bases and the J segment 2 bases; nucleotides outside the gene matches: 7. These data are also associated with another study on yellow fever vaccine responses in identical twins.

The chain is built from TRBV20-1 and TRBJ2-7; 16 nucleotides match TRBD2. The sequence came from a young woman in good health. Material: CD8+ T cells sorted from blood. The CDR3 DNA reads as TGCAGTGCCGAGAGCGGGACTAGCGGGAGGGCCTACGAGCAGTACTTC. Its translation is CSAESGTSGRAYEQYF.